These 9 T cell receptor beta chains share one sample of origin, sequenced in a study of beta chain features in type 1 diabetes. Expressed TCRB transcripts were sequenced after all isolated RNA was converted to cDNA. Some clones are missing from TCRdb's copy, which holds only in-frame ones; the method was immunoSEQ multiplex PCR. Of around 450,000 clones detected, 11% appear once; the ten largest clones hold less than 0.06%. Material: naive CD4+ T cells from blood. These receptor sequences come from a woman younger than 35 in good health.

Here the CDR3 DNA reads TGTGCCAGCTCACCGGGACAGGGAGTAGAGACCCAGTACTTC. Translating it yields CASSPGQGVETQYF. The rearrangement joins TRBV18 to TRBJ2-5, with 9 positions matching TRBD1. Per germline, CDR1 KGHSH and CDR2 LQKENI. The CDR3 contains 14 residues. V was clipped by 3 bases and J by 4 bases; unmatched bases: 3.

The chain links TRBV18 to TRBJ2-7, with 7 bases fitting TRBD1. Germline V gene sequence: CDR1 KGHSH, CDR2 LQKENI. Trimming at V came to 2 bases and at J to 3 bases, leaving 1 base not matched to a gene. The CDR3 is 13 amino acids. The DNA for the CDR3 is TGTGCCAGCTCACCAGGGACAGACTACGAGCAGTACTTC. It is translated as CASSPGTDYEQYF.

The rearrangement joins TRBV5-8 to TRBJ1-2, with 8 positions matching TRBD1. This CDR3 is 14 amino acids long. Germline CDR1 is SGHTS and CDR2 is YDEGEE. Unmatched junction bases numbered 6, after V lost 4 bases and J lost 4 bases. Here the CDR3 DNA reads TGTGCCAGCAGCCTGGGACAGGCGCTCTATGGCTACACCTTC. Its protein is CASSLGQALYGYTF.

This clone was observed a few times. The rearrangement links TRBV7-8 to TRBJ2-1, with TRBD1 as a possible D gene (6 bases). This CDR3 region has 18 residues. V was shortened by 4 bases and J by 6 bases, with 25 bases between the two germline ends. Germline assignment: CDR1 SGHVS and CDR2 FQNEAQ. In DNA form, the CDR3 reads TGTGCCAGCAGCTCCCGACGACTACTAGTGGGGGCCTCCAATGAGCAGTTCTTC. It encodes CASSSRRLLVGASNEQFF.

This clone has more than one count but fewer than ten. The chain combines TRBV11-2 with TRBJ2-5, with D perhaps TRBD2 (5 bases). With 3 bases removed from V and 5 bases from J, the gap between germline ends came to 13 bases. CDR3 length: 14 amino acids. Looked up from germline, CDR1 is SGHAT and CDR2 is FQNNGV. The DNA for the CDR3 is TGTGCCAGCAGCTTCTCGCGGGCAAGGGAGACCCAGTACTTC. Translated: CASSFSRARETQYF. Full variable domain (rest looked up from reference TRBV11-2 and TRBJ2-5): EAGVAQSPRYKIIEKRQSVAFWCNPISGHATLYWYQQILGQGPKLLIQFQNNGVVDDSQLPKDRFSAERLKGVDSTLKIQPAKLEDSAVYLCASSFSRARETQYFGPGTRLLVL.

This clone was observed a few times. This chain uses TRBV30 with TRBJ2-1; a possible D gene is TRBD2 (6 bases). The CDR3 length is 12 residues. With 5 bases removed from V and 5 bases from J, the gap between germline ends came to 10 bases. Germline CDR1 reads GTSNPN; CDR2 reads SVGIG (reference sequence). The CDR3 loop is CAWGAGDNEQFF. CDR3 sequence (DNA): TGTGCCTGGGGAGCGGGCGACAATGAGCAGTTCTTC.

This chain uses TRBV6-6 with TRBJ1-4, with a tentative D call TRBD1 (6 bases). Looked up from germline, CDR1 is MNHNY and CDR2 is SVGAGI (reference sequence). Trimming removed 4 bases from V and 5 bases from J, with 11 bases in between. The CDR3 is 14 amino acids. The CDR3 is CASSSYRANEKLFF. CDR3 sequence (DNA): TGTGCCAGCAGTTCCTACAGGGCGAATGAAAAACTGTTTTTT.

This clone occurred a few times. The chain links TRBV6-5 to TRBJ1-3; unclear D gene. CDR1 and CDR2 (germline): MNHEY, SVGAGI. This CDR3 is built from 13 residues. The germline V and J ends were trimmed by 8 bases and 3 bases, with 11 bases remaining between them. The CDR3 loop is CASLTGDGNTIYF. The CDR3 DNA is TGTGCCAGCCTCACCGGGGATGGAAACACCATATATTTT.

The chain joins TRBV18 to TRBJ2-1, with D unclear. Germline V lookup: CDR1 KGHSH, CDR2 LQKENI. The length of the CDR3 is 14 residues. With 1 base removed from V and 4 bases from J, the gap between germline ends came to 8 bases. The CDR3 DNA reads TGTGCCAGCTCACCACTCGTACAGTACAATGAGCAGTTCTTC. Protein: CASSPLVQYNEQFF.